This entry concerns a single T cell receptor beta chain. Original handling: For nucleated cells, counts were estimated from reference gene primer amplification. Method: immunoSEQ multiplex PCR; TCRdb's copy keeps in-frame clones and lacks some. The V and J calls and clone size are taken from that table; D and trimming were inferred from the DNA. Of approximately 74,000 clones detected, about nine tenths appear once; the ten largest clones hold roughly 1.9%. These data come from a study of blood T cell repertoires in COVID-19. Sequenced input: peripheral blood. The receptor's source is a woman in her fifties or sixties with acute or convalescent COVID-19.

In DNA form, the CDR3 reads TGTGCCAGCAGTCCGGGACAGGGGGCGGACTATGGCTACACCTTC. This codes for CASSPGQGADYGYTF. This chain uses TRBV6-5 with TRBJ1-2, with 12 bases lining up with TRBD1. CDR1 is MNHEY, CDR2 SVGAGI, per germline. This CDR3 is 15 amino acids long. V was clipped by 5 bases and J by 3 bases; unmatched bases: 4.